The 21 T cell receptor beta chains reported below all come from one sample, sequenced in a study of spatial heterogeneity in lung cancer. TCRdb fed the 5' RACE reads into MiXCR, producing one record per CDR3 protein. The table includes about 15,000 distinct CDR3 sequences, approximately 8.5% detected once. Time point denoted: sample taken at primary tumor resection. Sequencing of whole RNA from tumor, nontumor lung or frozen PBMC involved no sorting. Material: PBMCs, obtained at surgery. Receptors were obtained from a female donor with early-stage non-small cell lung cancer.

This clonotype was observed many times. The genes are TRBV7-9 and TRBJ1-2, with 10 bases identical to TRBD1. The CDR3 runs 17 residues. The V gene's germline CDR1 is SEHNR and CDR2 FQNEAQ (reference sequence). V lost 1 base, J lost 6 bases, and 11 bases stayed unmatched. The CDR3 loop reads CASSLDVTGGVYDGYTF. CDR3 sequence (DNA): TGTGCCAGCAGCTTAGATGTGACAGGGGGCGTCTACGATGGCTACACCTTC.

This clonotype was seen repeatedly, ten times or more. The rearrangement links TRBV7-2 to TRBJ2-5, with a tentative D call TRBD2 (5 bases). With 2 bases removed from V and 9 bases from J, the gap between germline ends came to 10 bases. The germline V gene has CDR1 SGHTA and CDR2 FQGNSA. There are 12 residues in the CDR3. The CDR3 region is CASSLLGVAQYF. The DNA of the CDR3 is TGTGCCAGCAGCTTACTCGGGGTCGCCCAGTACTTC.

This clonotype was seen repeatedly, ten times or more. J is TRBJ2-7 and V is TRBV20-1; the D gene is possibly TRBD2 (6 bases). Trimming removed 6 bases at V and 2 bases at J, with 14 bases between. Germline V gene data show CDR1 as DFQATT and CDR2 as SNEGSKA (reference sequence). This CDR3 has 13 residues. Here the CDR3 reads CSATDSGPYEQYF. For the CDR3, the DNA is TGCAGTGCAACGGATAGCGGCCCCTACGAGCAGTACTTC.

The chain links TRBV7-2 to TRBJ1-2; D remains ambiguous. V was cut by 6 bases and J by 4 bases, with 12 bases left in between. The CDR3 covers 13 residues. CDR1 SGHTA and CDR2 FQGNSA come from the germline V gene. CDR3: CASSPDQTYGYTF. The CDR3 DNA is TGTGCCAGCAGTCCGGACCAGACCTATGGCTACACCTTC.

This clonotype has only a few counts. The rearrangement links TRBV5-1 to TRBJ2-2; 10 nucleotides align to TRBD2. The V gene's germline CDR1 is SGHRS and CDR2 YFSETQ. The CDR3 runs to 16 residues. J lost 4 bases, V lost 4 bases, and 7 bases had no gene match. CDR3: CASSGGTSEFTGELFF. The CDR3 bases are TGCGCCAGCAGCGGAGGGACTAGCGAGTTCACCGGGGAGCTGTTTTTT.

A few counts support this clonotype. This chain uses TRBV20-1 with TRBJ2-2; perhaps TRBD2 as D (5 bases). Germline V gene sequence: CDR1 DFQATT, CDR2 SNEGSKA (reference sequence). The V and J ends lost 5 bases and 4 bases respectively, with 8 bases between them. The CDR3 has 12 amino acids. CDR3: CSARGFTGELFF. CDR3 sequence (DNA): TGCAGTGCTCGAGGGTTCACCGGGGAGCTGTTTTTT.

This clonotype has a count of ten or more. The V gene is TRBV7-9, the J gene TRBJ1-2; TRBD1 matches 9 bases. With V trimmed by 5 bases and J by 8 bases, 6 bases remained unmatched. This CDR3 region has 13 residues. Germline V gene lookup returns CDR1 SEHNR and CDR2 FQNEAQ (reference sequence). CDR3 residues: CASSLWTGEGYTF. In DNA form, the CDR3 reads TGTGCCAGCAGCCTTTGGACAGGGGAAGGCTACACCTTC.

This clonotype was counted only a few times. The chain is built from TRBV7-9 and TRBJ1-2, with D possibly TRBD1 on 5 matching bases. The CDR3 is 14 residues long. Trimming pared 5 bases from V and 8 bases from J, leaving 18 bases between. Germline V gene data show CDR1 as SEHNR and CDR2 as FQNEAQ (reference sequence). The CDR3 nucleotides are TGTGCCAGCAGCCGGGACCGGGCTGGGGGAGGCTACACCTTC. It translates to CASSRDRAGGGYTF.

This clonotype was picked up many times. The genes are TRBV5-1 and TRBJ2-3; TRBD1 matches 8 bases. The CDR3 has 16 residues. J was trimmed by 2 bases and V by 4 bases; bases with no gene match: 9. From germline, CDR1 is SGHRS and CDR2 YFSETQ. CDR3 sequence (DNA): TGCGCCAGCAGCACCATCGGGACAGGAGTCACAGATACGCAGTATTTT. Its translation is CASSTIGTGVTDTQYF.

This clonotype showed up many times. The chain recombines TRBV12-3 or TRBV12-4 with TRBJ2-7; 8 bases are a match to TRBD1. This CDR3 comprises 14 residues. With V trimmed by 6 bases and J by 2 bases, 6 bases remained unmatched. Here the CDR3 DNA reads TGTGCCAGCAGAGGGACAGGTCGCGCCTACGAGCAGTACTTC. Translating it yields CASRGTGRAYEQYF.

This clonotype was seen repeatedly, ten times or more. An end of the junction does not agree with germline; a read error may underlie this. The J gene is TRBJ2-1, the V gene TRBV7-7; D is perhaps TRBD1 or TRBD2 (5 bases each). The germline V gene encodes CDR1 SSHAT and CDR2 FNYEAQ (reference sequence). This CDR3 has 14 amino acids. The CDR3 protein is CASSLARENSAQFF. CDR3 coding DNA: TGTGCTAGCAGCTTAGCCAGGGAGAACTCGGCGCAGTTCTTC.

This clonotype was observed many times. This sequence joins TRBV19 and TRBJ1-2; D call uncertain. Between the trimmed V and J ends, which lost 6 bases and 4 bases, there was a span of 15 bases. CDR3 length: 14 residues. Per the germline V gene, CDR1 is LNHDA and CDR2 is SQIVND (reference sequence). The CDR3, as DNA: TGTGCCAGTAGAACAGCAGGTCAGCCCTATGGCTACACCTTC. Residues: CASRTAGQPYGYTF.

In its sample, this clonotype was seen many times. V usage is TRBV19 and J usage is TRBJ2-1; 10 bases fit TRBD2. V dropped 7 bases and J dropped 9; count of bases not matched to a gene: 9. CDR1 is LNHDA and CDR2 is SQIVND in the germline V gene (reference sequence). The CDR3 spans 14 residues. CDR3 region: CASKTSGKQSEQFF. CDR3 coding DNA: TGTGCCAGTAAAACTAGCGGGAAACAGAGTGAGCAGTTCTTC.

This clonotype was seen at least ten times. The rearrangement links TRBV2 to TRBJ2-7; TRBD1 might be the D (6 bases). Germline values: CDR1 SNHLY, CDR2 FYNNEI. The CDR3 runs to 12 residues. The V and J ends lost 8 bases and 0 bases respectively, with 8 bases between them. CDR3 sequence: CASRDNSYEQYF. The CDR3 DNA is TGTGCCAGCCGGGACAACTCCTACGAGCAGTACTTC.

This clonotype came up many times. The chain links TRBV5-1 to TRBJ2-1; TRBD1 matches 7 bases. Unmatched junction bases numbered 10, after V lost 8 bases and J lost 2 bases. This CDR3 is 15 amino acids long. CDR1 is SGHRS, CDR2 YFSETQ, per germline. The CDR3: CASSIRQGPYNEQFF. The CDR3 DNA is TGCGCCAGTTCGATACGACAGGGCCCCTACAATGAGCAGTTCTTC.

V is TRBV11-2 and J is TRBJ2-3, with D perhaps TRBD1 (6 bases). This CDR3 has 16 residues. The V end was cut by 5 bases, the J end by 1 base, with 16 bases between. Looked up from germline, CDR1 is SGHAT and CDR2 is FQNNGV. The CDR3, as DNA: TGTGCCAGCAGCCTAAGAAGGGGGACGGGCACAGATACGCAGTATTTT. Translated, it gives CASSLRRGTGTDTQYF. Combining the CDR3 with reference TRBV11-2 and TRBJ2-3 gives the whole variable domain EAGVAQSPRYKIIEKRQSVAFWCNPISGHATLYWYQQILGQGPKLLIQFQNNGVVDDSQLPKDRFSAERLKGVDSTLKIQPAKLEDSAVYLCASSLRRGTGTDTQYFGPGTRLTVL.

This clonotype was counted many times. The rearrangement links TRBV11-2 to TRBJ2-2; 9 bases line up with TRBD1. With V trimmed by 6 bases and J by 5 bases, 4 bases remained unmatched. The CDR3 runs to 14 residues. CDR1 and CDR2 from the germline V gene are SGHAT and FQNNGV. This CDR3 reads CASRDGQGTGELFF. Written as DNA, the CDR3 is TGTGCCAGCAGAGACGGACAGGGGACCGGGGAGCTGTTTTTT.

At least ten counts were recorded for this clonotype. The chain employs TRBV7-9 and TRBJ2-7, with D perhaps assigned TRBD1 or TRBD2 (5 bases each). The ends were cut back, 6 bases at V and 0 bases at J, with 15 bases in the middle. The CDR3 runs to 15 residues. Germline V gene sequence: CDR1 SEHNR, CDR2 FQNEAQ (reference sequence). Here the CDR3 DNA reads TGTGCCAGCAGTCGGGACGGCCTCAGCTCCTACGAGCAGTACTTC. Translated: CASSRDGLSSYEQYF.

This clonotype was seen ten or more times. The gene calls are TRBV5-1 and TRBJ2-5; 9 nucleotides match TRBD2. Germline CDR1 and CDR2: SGHRS and YFSETQ. J gave up 2 bases and V 0 bases, and 5 bases lay outside the gene matches. This CDR3 has 16 amino acids. DNA for the CDR3: TGCGCCAGCAGCTTGGGACTAGCGGTCGGTCAAGAGACCCAGTACTTC. This codes for CASSLGLAVGQETQYF.

The rearrangement uses TRBV18 and TRBJ2-2, with 7 positions matching TRBD2. The germline V gene has CDR1 KGHSH and CDR2 LQKENI. V lost 6 bases to trimming and J lost 3 bases; unmatched junction nucleotides: 10. This CDR3 comprises 16 residues. The CDR3 sequence is CASSLHAGVDTGELFF. The CDR3, as DNA: TGTGCCAGCTCCCTACACGCGGGAGTAGACACCGGGGAGCTGTTTTTT.

This clonotype came up many times. The genes are TRBV3-1 and TRBJ1-2, with D perhaps TRBD1 (6 bases). CDR1 and CDR2 from the germline V gene are LGHDT and YNNKEL (reference sequence). The CDR3 sequence is 13 residues long. The V gene lost 4 bases and the J gene lost 4 bases, with 10 bases spanning the gap. The DNA for the CDR3 is TGTGCCAGCAGCCTTGGACAGCTCTATGGCTACACCTTC. Amino acids: CASSLGQLYGYTF.